Each of the 28 T cell receptor beta chains below was sequenced from the same sample in a study of human T cells and chemical hapten exposure. The time point here: healthy volunteer bleed at 2 weeks. Unfractionated whole blood served as the source for total RNA extraction. TCRdb recomputed calls from the RACE reads with MiXCR, one row per CDR3 protein. The profile shows about 130,000 distinct CDR3 sequences, around 8.3% of them singletons. Sequencing was carried out using whole blood. The receptors here all came from a male donor in good health. Some clones in this sample may be carry-over from other donors' samples.

This sequence joins TRBV25-1 and TRBJ2-6; TRBD1 might be the D (6 bases). V was trimmed by 6 bases and J by 2 bases, leaving 11 bases between them. From germline, CDR1 is MGHDK and CDR2 SYGVNS. The CDR3 covers 15 residues. This CDR3 reads CASSAPGAGANVLTF. CDR3 coding DNA: TGTGCCAGCAGCGCCCCAGGGGCTGGGGCCAACGTCCTGACTTTC. Looking up the rest from reference TRBV25-1 and TRBJ2-6 gives the full variable domain: EADIYQTPRYLVIGTGKKITLECSQTMGHDKMYWYQQDPGMELHLIHYSYGVNSTEKGDLSSESTVSRIRTEHFPLTLESARPSHTSQYLCASSAPGAGANVLTFGAGSRLTVL.

This clonotype was observed many times. The J gene is TRBJ2-5, the V gene TRBV4-1; perhaps TRBD2 as D (6 bases). The V gene lost 0 bases and the J gene lost 3 bases, with 8 bases spanning the gap. The CDR3 is 14 amino acids. Germline CDR1 MGHRA, CDR2 YSYEKL. The CDR3 DNA follows: TGCGCCAGCAGCCAAGAGGGGGGAGAAGAGACCCAGTACTTC. The encoded protein is CASSQEGGEETQYF.

This clonotype was observed a handful of times. This chain links TRBV15 with TRBJ2-3; 7 bases fit TRBD1. With 4 bases clipped from V and 11 bases from J, the junction kept 6 bases outside the gene matches. The CDR3 sequence is 12 residues long. Germline V gene lookup returns CDR1 LNHNV and CDR2 YYDKDF (reference sequence). CDR3 sequence reads: CATSTPQGVQYF. CDR3 DNA: TGTGCCACCAGCACTCCCCAGGGGGTGCAGTATTTT.

This clonotype appeared many times. This chain links TRBV12-3 or TRBV12-4 with TRBJ2-1; D is perhaps TRBD2 (5 bases). V lost 5 bases to trimming and J lost 0 bases, with 11 bases between them. This CDR3 is 15 amino acids long. DNA for the CDR3: TGTGCCAGCAGTGGCGGGCGGAGCTCCTACAATGAGCAGTTCTTC. Protein product: CASSGGRSSYNEQFF.

This chain uses TRBV5-4 with TRBJ1-1; TRBD1 might be the D (5 bases). CDR3 length: 14 residues. V lost 4 bases, J lost 1 base, and 11 bases lay in between. Per the germline V gene, CDR1 is SGHNT and CDR2 is YYREEE (reference sequence). The CDR3 DNA reads TGTGCCAGCAGCACCGAGACAGCGAACACTGAAGCTTTCTTT. Translation gives CASSTETANTEAFF.

This clonotype showed up many times. V gene TRBV11-2 combines with J gene TRBJ2-1, with 12 bases fitting TRBD2. Germline CDR1 and CDR2: SGHAT and FQNNGV. The length of the CDR3 is 17 residues. V was pared by 4 bases and J by 6 bases, with 10 bases of the junction left unmatched. The CDR3 is CASSSLAGGGWGNEQFF. The DNA for the CDR3 is TGTGCCAGCAGCTCACTAGCGGGAGGAGGGTGGGGCAATGAGCAGTTCTTC.

This clonotype appeared many times. The V call is TRBV14, the J call TRBJ2-1; 15 bases agree with TRBD2. The CDR3 extends over 16 amino acids. In germline, CDR1 is SGHDN, CDR2 FVKESK. V dropped 3 bases and J dropped 7; count of bases not matched to a gene: 4. The CDR3 region is CASSQGTSGRLNEQFF. In DNA form, the CDR3 reads TGTGCCAGCAGCCAGGGGACTAGCGGGAGGTTAAATGAGCAGTTCTTC.

This clonotype has at least ten counts. The rearrangement links TRBV7-3 to TRBJ1-1; D is uncertain. The CDR3 is 13 residues long. The germline V and J ends were trimmed by 2 bases and 4 bases, with 8 bases remaining between them. Per germline, CDR1 SGHTA and CDR2 FQGTGA. The CDR3 spells CASSLGLSTEAFF. In DNA form, the CDR3 reads TGTGCCAGCAGCTTAGGACTGAGCACTGAAGCTTTCTTT.

The V call is TRBV20-1, the J call TRBJ1-5, with 10 nucleotides matching TRBD1. The CDR3 contains 16 residues. Germline V gene data show CDR1 as DFQATT and CDR2 as SNEGSKA (reference sequence). The V gene end was trimmed by 6 bases and the J gene end by 2 bases; junction bases not matched to a gene: 10. CDR3 loop: CSARRQGAPRNQPQHF. CDR3 DNA sequence: TGCAGTGCACGACGACAGGGGGCTCCTCGCAATCAGCCCCAGCATTTT.

This clonotype came up many times. The genes are TRBV6-2 or TRBV6-3 and TRBJ1-5; 8 bases agree with TRBD1. Germline loops: CDR1 MNHEY, CDR2 SVGEGT. The CDR3 sequence is 16 residues long. The V and J ends lost 0 bases and 4 bases, in that order; junction bases with no gene match: 5. As DNA, the CDR3 is TGTGCCAGCAGTTACTCGAGGGGACAGGAGAATCAGCCCCAGCATTTT. Its translation: CASSYSRGQENQPQHF.

This chain joins TRBV6-4 and TRBJ1-2; TRBD1 agrees at 11 bases. The CDR3 length is 14 residues. Germline V gene sequence: CDR1 MRHNA, CDR2 SNTAGT. Germline trimming cut 4 bases from V and 7 bases from J; bases unmatched to any gene: 5. CDR3 nucleotide sequence: TGTGCCAGCAGTGTCGGACAGGGGGCGGCTGGCTACACCTTC. Amino acids: CASSVGQGAAGYTF.

This clonotype turned up a few times. This chain uses TRBV20-1 with TRBJ2-3, with TRBD1 matching over 8 bases. The germline gives CDR1 DFQATT, CDR2 SNEGSKA (reference sequence). CDR3 length: 13 amino acids. The V and J ends lost 5 bases and 1 base, in that order; junction bases with no gene match: 2. CDR3 sequence reads: CSAETGGTDTQYF. CDR3 nucleotide sequence: TGCAGTGCTGAGACAGGGGGCACAGATACGCAGTATTTT.

The gene calls are TRBV9 and TRBJ2-7; D unresolved. The V gene lost 0 bases and the J gene lost 0 bases, with 10 bases spanning the gap. This CDR3 is built from 15 residues. Germline V gives CDR1 SGDLS, CDR2 YYNGEE. Here the CDR3 reads CASSVAIESSYEQYF. CDR3 in DNA: TGTGCCAGCAGCGTAGCCATAGAAAGCTCCTACGAGCAGTACTTC.

The genes are TRBV12-5 and TRBJ1-1; the D is unclear. The CDR3 is 12 residues long. Trimming removed 3 bases at V and 3 bases at J, with 5 bases between. CDR1 is LGHNT and CDR2 is FRNRAP in the germline V gene. The CDR3 sequence: CASGLEDTEAFF. The DNA for the CDR3 is TGTGCTAGTGGTTTAGAGGACACTGAAGCTTTCTTT.

This clonotype has a handful of counts. In nucleotides, the CDR3 is TGCGCCAGCAGCCATGACGGACAGCCGAACACTGAAGCTTTCTTT. Its protein is CASSHDGQPNTEAFF. This chain connects TRBV5-1 to TRBJ1-1; the D gene is possibly TRBD1 (6 bases). Trimming removed 4 bases at V and 1 base at J, with 14 bases between. The germline V gene has CDR1 SGHRS and CDR2 YFSETQ. This CDR3 is built from 15 residues.

V gene TRBV5-4 combines with J gene TRBJ1-4; D is unresolved. Trimming left V 0 bases short and J 4 bases short, with 10 bases between. Per the germline V gene, CDR1 is SGHNT and CDR2 is YYREEE (reference sequence). This CDR3 spans 15 amino acids. The CDR3 spells CASSLGAELNEKLFF. The DNA of the CDR3 is TGTGCCAGCAGCTTGGGGGCAGAGCTTAATGAAAAACTGTTTTTT.

The chain couples TRBV12-3 or TRBV12-4 to TRBJ2-5; D remains ambiguous. V lost 5 bases and J lost 5, with 9 bases in between. The CDR3 runs 12 residues. The CDR3 nucleotides read TGTGCCAGCAGTCTGCTAGGGGAGACCCAGTACTTC. Translated, it gives CASSLLGETQYF.

J is TRBJ1-3 and V is TRBV5-4, with D uncertain. V shed 4 bases and J shed 4 bases, with 15 bases lying between them. From germline, CDR1 is SGHNT and CDR2 YYREEE (reference sequence). This CDR3 contains 15 residues. The CDR3 reads CASSRDPEGGNTIYF. CDR3 nucleotide sequence: TGTGCCAGCAGCCGTGATCCGGAGGGAGGAAACACCATATATTTT.

The chain combines TRBV14 with TRBJ2-1; the match to TRBD1 covers 8 bases. Germline lookup yields CDR1 SGHDN and CDR2 FVKESK. This CDR3 is built from 13 residues. Losses at the gene ends were 9 bases for V and 7 bases for J; bases not matched to a gene: 8. CDR3 protein: CASRTGKKNEQFF. The CDR3 nucleotides are TGTGCCAGTCGGACAGGGAAGAAGAATGAGCAGTTCTTC. Complete variable domain (other parts from reference TRBV14 and TRBJ2-1): EAGVTQFPSHSVIEKGQTVTLRCDPISGHDNLYWYRRVMGKEIKFLLHFVKESKQDESGMPNNRFLAERTGGTYSTLKVQPAELEDSGVYFCASRTGKKNEQFFGPGTRLTVL.

Written as DNA, the CDR3 is TGTGCCAGCAGCTTCAGGGTCCCCACTGAAGCTTTCTTT. Translating it yields CASSFRVPTEAFF. The chain recombines TRBV7-8 with TRBJ1-1; D is perhaps TRBD1 (5 bases). The length of the CDR3 is 13 residues. V was pared by 3 bases and J by 4 bases, with 9 bases between. Looked up from germline, CDR1 is SGHVS and CDR2 is FQNEAQ. The full variable domain, with the rest looked up from reference TRBV7-8 and TRBJ1-1, is GAGVSQSPRYKVAKRGQDVALRCDPISGHVSLFWYQQALGQGPEFLTYFQNEAQLDKSGLPSDRFFAERPEGSVSTLKIQRTQQEDSAVYLCASSFRVPTEAFFGQGTRLTVV.

This clonotype was recorded a few times. V usage is TRBV7-2 and J usage is TRBJ2-5, with 8 nucleotides matching TRBD1. There are 16 residues in the CDR3. Looked up from germline, CDR1 is SGHTA and CDR2 is FQGNSA. The ends lost 0 bases at V and 3 bases at J; junction bases unmatched: 6. The CDR3 DNA reads TGTGCCAGCAGCTTAGCGACGCGGACAGGGAAAGAGACCCAGTACTTC. It yields the protein CASSLATRTGKETQYF.

This clonotype has more than one count but fewer than ten. The CDR3 nucleotides are TGCGCCAGCAGCCATGCCGACAGGGACTCCTATAATTCACCCCTCCACTTT. Translating it yields CASSHADRDSYNSPLHF. This chain connects TRBV4-1 to TRBJ1-6, with 7 bases identical to TRBD1. Trimming took 3 bases from V and 0 from J; bases not matched to a gene: 5. The CDR3 has 17 residues. Germline CDR1 is MGHRA and CDR2 is YSYEKL.

This clonotype has more than one count but fewer than ten. V and J are TRBV10-3 and TRBJ2-6, with D uncertain. Germline CDR1 ENHRY, CDR2 SYGVKD. Trimming removed 0 bases from V and 0 bases from J, with 3 bases in between. This CDR3 is 15 amino acids long. The CDR3 protein is CAISESSSGANVLTF. DNA of the CDR3: TGTGCCATCAGTGAGTCTAGCTCTGGGGCCAACGTCCTGACTTTC.

This clonotype was observed once. The V call is TRBV14, the J call TRBJ2-2; perhaps TRBD1 as D (5 bases). This CDR3 contains 15 residues. CDR1 SGHDN and CDR2 FVKESK come from the germline V gene. V lost 4 bases, J lost 8 bases, and 17 bases lay in between. The CDR3: CASSPGQGFPGELFF. CDR3 DNA: TGTGCCAGCAGCCCCGGGCAGGGATTTCCGGGGGAGCTGTTTTTT.

This clonotype was detected a few times. V is TRBV6-5 and J is TRBJ1-5; D may be TRBD1 (6 bases). With 4 bases removed from V and 8 bases from J, the gap between germline ends came to 15 bases. This CDR3 is 14 amino acids long. CDR1 and CDR2 (germline): MNHEY, SVGAGI. DNA of the CDR3: TGTGCCAGCAGTTCCGGGGGCAGGGGTGAGCCCCAGCATTTT. It yields the protein CASSSGGRGEPQHF.

This clonotype was seen ten or more times. The V gene is TRBV7-2, the J gene TRBJ1-5; D is unresolved. In germline, CDR1 is SGHTA, CDR2 FQGNSA. The CDR3 has 15 residues. Trimming shortened V by 0 bases and J by 4 bases, and 10 bases separated the two germline ends. CDR3 sequence reads: CASSLAAQRNQPQHF. The CDR3 DNA is TGTGCCAGCAGCTTAGCGGCCCAAAGAAATCAGCCCCAGCATTTT.

This clonotype was counted ten times or more. The chain recombines TRBV6-4 with TRBJ2-5, with TRBD2 identical over 10 bases. The CDR3 consists of 15 residues. Germline V gives CDR1 MRHNA, CDR2 SNTAGT. Trimming at V came to 5 bases and at J to 4 bases, leaving 7 bases not matched to a gene. The CDR3 sequence: CASSPLAGAGETQYF. The CDR3, as DNA: TGTGCCAGCAGTCCTCTAGCGGGAGCCGGAGAGACCCAGTACTTC.

This clonotype occurred many times. The gene calls are TRBV5-1 and TRBJ2-7, with D uncertain. Trimming left V 0 bases short and J 1 base short, with 11 bases between. Germline V CDR1 and CDR2: SGHRS, YFSETQ. This CDR3 region has 15 residues. The CDR3 protein is CASSLVAGTSYEQYF. For the CDR3, the DNA is TGCGCCAGCAGCTTGGTTGCCGGAACTTCCTACGAGCAGTACTTC. The full variable domain, its missing parts supplied by reference TRBV5-1 and TRBJ2-7, is KAGVTQTPRYLIKTRGQQVTLSCSPISGHRSVSWYQQTPGQGLQFLFEYFSETQRNKGNFPGRFSGRQFSNSRSEMNVSTLELGDSALYLCASSLVAGTSYEQYFGPGTRLTVT.